This entry features one T cell receptor (beta chain) sequence. Its specificity is unknown. The entry originates in a study of cytomegalovirus exposure and HLA in healthy donors. Study outcomes and limitations: TCR beta chains associated with HLA were, in a later analysis, more clonally expanded than equally common others. The authors later found TCR association rates varying by HLA locus, with DRB1 most and HLA-C fewest. Earlier analysis looked at TCR beta V segments, and most were productive about 90% or about 30% of the time.

V lost 3 bases and J lost 2, with 11 bases in between. Germline CDR1 is SGDLS and CDR2 is YYNGEE. The CDR3 has 14 amino acids. PCR involved 60 Vbeta and 13 Jbeta primers. Repertoires were generated with immunoSEQ multiplex PCR, while TCRdb's copy carries only in-frame clones and drops some. The sample carries 180,000 or so clones, 75% to 85% recorded once. This TCR was sampled from a man between 18 and 29 years old in good health and CMV-seronegative. This chain joins TRBV9 and TRBJ2-5; D might be TRBD1 (6 bases). Sequencing was performed on PBMCs. This chain's CDR3 is CASSAGTIQETQYF. The CDR3 coding sequence is TGTGCCAGCAGCGCCGGGACAATACAAGAGACCCAGTACTTC.